Below, 17 T cell receptor beta chains from the same sample are listed, as sequenced in a study of blood T cell repertoires in COVID-19. Assay used: immunoSEQ multiplex PCR; TCRdb lists only in-frame clones, some missing. The sample has roughly 120,000 clones; approximately 90% are singletons. Sequenced input: peripheral blood. These receptors were collected from a woman aged 45-65 years with acute or convalescent COVID-19.

The V gene is TRBV7-8, the J gene TRBJ2-2; D is possibly TRBD1 (7 bases). The V gene's germline CDR1 is SGHVS and CDR2 FQNEAQ. Trimming removed 0 bases at V and 5 bases at J, with 10 bases between. The CDR3 length is 15 residues. DNA for the CDR3: TGTGCCAGCAGCTTAGCCAGGGGGGAGACCGGGGAGCTGTTTTTT. Protein: CASSLARGETGELFF.

V usage is TRBV27 and J usage is TRBJ1-2; D ambiguous. Germline V gene sequence: CDR1 MNHEY, CDR2 SMNVEV (reference sequence). This CDR3 has 14 residues. V was clipped by 2 bases and J by 3 bases, with 10 bases between them. DNA for the CDR3: TGTGCCAGCAGTTTAAGCAAGCAAGACTATGGCTACACCTTC. This encodes CASSLSKQDYGYTF.

The chain links TRBV12-1 to TRBJ2-1; the D segment call TRBD2 is taken from the table without a DNA check. TRBV12-1 counts as a pseudogene. The CDR3 is made up of 15 amino acids. CDR3 amino acids: CASSSPGGRRYEQFF. The CDR3 DNA sequence: TGTGCCAGCAGCTCCCCAGGAGGGAGGAGGTATGAGCAGTTCTTC.

This chain links TRBV28 with TRBJ1-6, with 10 bases matching TRBD1. V shed 7 bases and J 9 bases; nucleotides not matched to a gene: 6. From germline, CDR1 is MDHEN and CDR2 SYDVKM. This CDR3 is built from 14 residues. In DNA form, the CDR3 reads TGTGCCAGCAATCCGACAGGGGGCCGTTCACCCCTCCACTTT. It is translated as CASNPTGGRSPLHF.

This rearrangement joins TRBV2 to TRBJ2-5; D is possibly TRBD1 (6 bases). The CDR3 runs 16 residues. Looked up from germline, CDR1 is SNHLY and CDR2 is FYNNEI. Deletions cut 6 bases from V and 2 bases from J, with 19 bases between. CDR3 residues: CASRAIAWGPQETQYF. CDR3 coding DNA: TGTGCCAGCAGAGCAATCGCTTGGGGGCCTCAAGAGACCCAGTACTTC.

The J gene is TRBJ1-6, the V gene TRBV7-9; a weak D match, TRBD1 (6 bases). Trimming removed 2 bases from V and 6 bases from J, with 8 bases in between. Germline CDR1 is SEHNR and CDR2 is FQNEAQ (reference sequence). This CDR3 spans 14 amino acids. The CDR3 DNA sequence: TGTGCCAGCAGCTTACAAGGGGGTAATTCACCCCTCCACTTT. Encoded protein: CASSLQGGNSPLHF.

The V and J genes are TRBV4-1 and TRBJ1-2; 10 bases are shared with TRBD1. The CDR3 is made up of 15 amino acids. The germline V gene has CDR1 MGHRA and CDR2 YSYEKL. The junction had 5 bases not matched to a gene; V was cut back by 2 bases and J by 5 bases. In nucleotides, the CDR3 is TGCGCCAGCAGCCAACACCGACAGGGGGCGTATGGCTACACCTTC. The encoded protein is CASSQHRQGAYGYTF.

J is TRBJ2-3 and V is TRBV5-8; D unresolved. From germline, CDR1 is SGHTS and CDR2 YDEGEE. V lost 6 bases, J lost 4 bases, and 18 bases lay in between. This CDR3 has 15 residues. The CDR3 loop is CASTFLFSVPDTQYF. The CDR3 DNA reads TGTGCCAGCACCTTTCTCTTTAGTGTCCCAGATACGCAGTATTTT.

The V call is TRBV7-9, the J call TRBJ1-3; TRBD1 aligns across 7 bases. Germline V CDR1 and CDR2: SEHNR, FQNEAQ (reference sequence). The CDR3 loop spans 16 amino acids. J lost 4 bases, V lost 3 bases, and 9 bases had no gene match. CDR3 sequence (DNA): TGTGCCAGCAGCTTCAATAACAGGGGATCCGGAAACACCATATATTTT. This encodes CASSFNNRGSGNTIYF.

This clone was detected ten times or more. V is TRBV3-1 (or the pseudogene TRBV3-2) and J is TRBJ1-1; D might be TRBD1 (5 bases). The V gene lost 5 bases and the J gene lost 4 bases, with 11 bases spanning the gap. CDR1 is LGHDT, CDR2 YNNKEL, per germline (reference sequence). This CDR3 has 13 residues. In DNA form, the CDR3 reads TGTGCCAGCAGCGCTGGGGGGGGCACTGAAGCTTTCTTT. This gives the protein CASSAGGGTEAFF.

The sample holds a few counts of this clone. V gene TRBV2 combines with J gene TRBJ2-1; D possibly corresponds to TRBD2 (5 bases). Trimming left V 6 bases short and J 8 bases short, with 17 bases between. The germline CDR1 and CDR2 sequences are SNHLY and FYNNEI. The CDR3 sequence is 14 residues long. CDR3 sequence reads: CASSLTDGVDEQFF. In DNA, the CDR3 is TGTGCCAGCAGCTTGACTGACGGGGTCGATGAGCAGTTCTTC.

J is TRBJ2-7 and V is TRBV3-1 (or the pseudogene TRBV3-2); 11 positions agree with TRBD1. The CDR3 contains 15 residues. Germline loops: CDR1 LGHDT, CDR2 YNNKEL (reference sequence). The V segment lost 4 bases and the J segment 3 bases; nucleotides outside the gene matches: 5. The CDR3 nucleotides read TGTGCCAGCAGCCGCGGGACAGGGGGGTTCTACGAGCAGTACTTC. This translates into CASSRGTGGFYEQYF.

The V and J genes are TRBV29-1 and TRBJ2-7, with TRBD2 matching 10 bases. With V trimmed by 2 bases and J by 3 bases, 4 bases remained unmatched. The CDR3 runs to 14 residues. In germline, CDR1 is SQVTM, CDR2 ANQGSEA. The DNA of the CDR3 is TGCAGCGTTGAATGGGCTAGCGGGAGCTACGAGCAGTACTTC. Translation gives CSVEWASGSYEQYF.

The chain combines TRBV3-1 (or the pseudogene TRBV3-2) with TRBJ2-7; TRBD2 matches 10 bases. The germline V gene encodes CDR1 LGHDT and CDR2 YNNKEL (reference sequence). CDR3 length equals 17 residues. Unmatched junction bases numbered 5, after V lost 0 bases and J lost 0 bases. The CDR3 nucleotides read TGTGCCAGCAGCCAAGATCGGTTAGCGGGAGGCTCCTACGAGCAGTACTTC. Amino acids: CASSQDRLAGGSYEQYF.

The V call is TRBV7-6, the J call TRBJ1-1; perhaps TRBD1 as D (6 bases). Trimming removed 5 bases at V and 6 bases at J, with 13 bases between. The CDR3 is made up of 13 amino acids. Germline CDR1 and CDR2: SGHVS and FNYEAQ. This chain's CDR3 is CASSEGGAPEAFF. The CDR3 DNA reads TGTGCCAGCAGCGAGGGGGGGGCTCCTGAAGCTTTCTTT.

The rearrangement uses TRBV7-8 and TRBJ1-2; D unclear. The germline CDR1 and CDR2 sequences are SGHVS and FQNEAQ. Trimming removed 5 bases from V and 9 bases from J, with 19 bases in between. The CDR3 consists of 14 residues. The CDR3: CASSPTRVRASYTF. The DNA for the CDR3 is TGTGCCAGCAGCCCTACTAGAGTACGAGCAAGCTACACCTTC.

This clone was counted a single time. The chain recombines TRBV6-5 with TRBJ1-1; a possible D gene is TRBD1 (6 bases). CDR1 and CDR2 from the germline V gene are MNHEY and SVGAGI. The CDR3 is 14 residues long. V lost 4 bases and J lost 1, with 10 bases in between. In DNA, the CDR3 is TGTGCCAGCAGTTGGGACATCGGGAACACTGAAGCTTTCTTT. Translated: CASSWDIGNTEAFF.